The next 6 T cell receptor beta chains were all read from a single sample in a study of blood T cell repertoires in COVID-19. Assay: immunoSEQ multiplex PCR; the TCRdb copy retains only in-frame clones and omits some. The repertoire has about 130,000 clones, around 87% of them found once; the top ten carry under 2.5%. The sample taken for sequencing was peripheral blood. The receptors were sampled from a man in his forties or fifties with active COVID-19.

In its sample, this clone was seen once. The V call is TRBV6-6, the J call TRBJ2-7, with a tentative D call TRBD1 (6 bases). CDR1 is MNHNY, CDR2 SVGAGI, per germline (reference sequence). Trimming pared 2 bases from V and 2 bases from J, leaving 10 bases between. This CDR3 comprises 14 residues. CDR3 region: CASSYTQGPYEQYF. The CDR3 DNA reads TGTGCCAGCAGTTACACCCAGGGGCCCTACGAGCAGTACTTC.

This sequence joins TRBV5-1 and TRBJ2-3, with a possible D match to TRBD1 (6 bases). V was pared by 2 bases and J by 2 bases, with 12 bases between. Germline values: CDR1 SGHRS, CDR2 YFSETQ. The CDR3 spans 15 residues. The CDR3 here is CASSLQGSSTDTQYF. CDR3 coding DNA: TGCGCCAGCAGCTTACAGGGATCTTCCACAGATACGCAGTATTTT. The full variable domain, rest sourced from reference TRBV5-1 and TRBJ2-3, is KAGVTQTPRYLIKTRGQQVTLSCSPISGHRSVSWYQQTPGQGLQFLFEYFSETQRNKGNFPGRFSGRQFSNSRSEMNVSTLELGDSALYLCASSLQGSSTDTQYFGPGTRLTVL.

The CDR3 spells CASSVFRGGNEQYF. The CDR3 nucleotides read TGTGCCAGCAGCGTCTTCCGAGGTGGCAACGAGCAGTACTTC. The chain carries TRBV7-9 and TRBJ2-7; D remains unclear. Trimming removed 5 bases from V and 5 bases from J, with 16 bases in between. The CDR3 runs 14 residues. Germline V CDR1 and CDR2: SEHNR, FQNEAQ (reference sequence).

V is TRBV5-1 and J is TRBJ1-2; D gene ambiguous. CDR3 length: 13 amino acids. The V and J ends lost 2 bases and 2 bases respectively, with 7 bases between them. Germline CDR1 reads SGHRS; CDR2 reads YFSETQ. The CDR3 DNA follows: TGCGCCAGCAGCTTCTCAGCGAACTATGGCTACACCTTC. This encodes CASSFSANYGYTF. The full variable domain, its missing parts supplied by reference TRBV5-1 and TRBJ1-2, is KAGVTQTPRYLIKTRGQQVTLSCSPISGHRSVSWYQQTPGQGLQFLFEYFSETQRNKGNFPGRFSGRQFSNSRSEMNVSTLELGDSALYLCASSFSANYGYTFGSGTRLTVV.

The chain carries TRBV9 and TRBJ2-1; 8 bases are a match to TRBD2. This CDR3 is 16 amino acids long. The ends lost 5 bases at V and 0 bases at J; junction bases unmatched: 7. Germline assignment: CDR1 SGDLS and CDR2 YYNGEE. The DNA of the CDR3 is TGTGCCAGCAGTTTAGCTCGGGGGGGCTCCTACAATGAGCAGTTCTTC. This translates into CASSLARGGSYNEQFF.

The chain couples TRBV7-2 to TRBJ2-2; 7 positions match TRBD1. V trimming: 5 bases; J trimming: 6 bases; junction bases outside the gene matches: 6. This CDR3 comprises 14 residues. The germline gives CDR1 SGHTA, CDR2 FQGNSA. The CDR3, as DNA: TGTGCCAGCAGCATACAACAGGGGTCCGGGGAGCTGTTTTTT. Amino acids: CASSIQQGSGELFF.